The sequence of this T cell receptor beta chain was determined in a study of shared clonotypes between healthy human individuals. The CDR3 runs to 16 residues. Germline CDR1 reads SGHRS; CDR2 reads YFSETQ. V shed 4 bases and J 3 bases; nucleotides not matched to a gene: 8. TCRdb keeps only in-frame clones here, not all; method: immunoSEQ multiplex PCR. The sample includes 450,000 to 550,000 clones, 60% to 85% of them seen just once. The TCR was taken from a woman aged 40 to 49 in good health. Some clones in this sample may be carry-over from other donors' samples. This sequence joins TRBV5-1 and TRBJ1-1; 11 bases line up with TRBD1. Source material: PBMCs. CDR3 in amino acids: CASSEGPGQGDTEAFF. As DNA, the CDR3 is TGCGCCAGCAGCGAGGGGCCGGGACAGGGGGACACTGAAGCTTTCTTT.